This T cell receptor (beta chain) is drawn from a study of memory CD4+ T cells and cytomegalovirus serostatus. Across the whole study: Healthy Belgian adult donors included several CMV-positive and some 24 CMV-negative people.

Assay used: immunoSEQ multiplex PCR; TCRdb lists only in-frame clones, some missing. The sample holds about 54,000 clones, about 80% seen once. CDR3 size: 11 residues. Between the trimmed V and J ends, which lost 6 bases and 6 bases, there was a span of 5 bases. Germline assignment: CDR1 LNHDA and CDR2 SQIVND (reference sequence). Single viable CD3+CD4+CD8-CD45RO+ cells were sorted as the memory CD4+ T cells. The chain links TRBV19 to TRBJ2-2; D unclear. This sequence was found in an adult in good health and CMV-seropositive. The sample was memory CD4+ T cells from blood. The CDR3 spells CASRSSGELFF. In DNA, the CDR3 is TGTGCCAGTAGATCCTCCGGGGAGCTGTTTTTT.